This TCR beta chain was documented in a study of blood T cell repertoires in COVID-19. Looking at the study overall: Sites in the United States, Italy and Spain provided acute and convalescent COVID-19 samples. Nucleic acid was either cDNA or gDNA, and it came from T cells, B-cell-depleted T cells, or PBMCs.

CDR1 ENHRY and CDR2 SYGVKD come from the germline V gene. Trimming shortened V by 7 bases and J by 6 bases, and 14 bases separated the two germline ends. The CDR3 spans 13 residues. Authors' methods: Amplification with reference gene primers provided the estimates of nucleated cell counts. Generated by immunoSEQ multiplex PCR, the TCRdb table keeps only in-frame clones and is missing some. The DNA was the basis for D and trimming; V, J and clone size are from that table. The data show 98,000 or so clones, 91% seen once. The chain couples TRBV10-3 to TRBJ2-3; D remains unclear. This sequence originates from a human donor in a cohort sampled during active COVID-19. The source material was peripheral blood. The CDR3 protein is CAIIGLGEDTQYF. Here the CDR3 DNA reads TGTGCCATCATTGGTCTAGGCGAGGATACGCAGTATTTT.